A selection of T cell receptor beta chains follows, all from one sample in a study of blood T cell repertoires in COVID-19. Repertoires were generated with immunoSEQ multiplex PCR, while TCRdb's copy carries only in-frame clones and drops some. Here the sample spans over 55,000 clones, 84% being singletons. Sequencing input: peripheral blood. All receptors derive from a man aged 50 or older with active COVID-19. The CDR3 runs from the conserved cysteine through the conserved F or W. The D gene is left open where the match is weak. Clone size is given for some rows only: seen once, a few or many times, or a class if the clone is expanded.

clone size,V gene,D gene,J gene,CDR3 protein,CDR3 DNA
NA,TRBV11-2,NA,TRBJ2-7,CASGLAGYEQYF,TGTGCCAGCGGGTTAGCAGGCTACGAGCAGTACTTC
NA,TRBV12-2,NA,TRBJ2-7,CASRPHFGDYEQYF,TGTGCAAGTCGCCCCCATTTCGGGGACTACGAGCAGTACTTC
NA,TRBV10-3,NA,TRBJ2-7,CAISEGLLVYEQYF,TGTGCCATCAGTGAGGGACTGTTGGTCTACGAGCAGTACTTC
NA,TRBV4-3,TRBD1,TRBJ2-4,CASSQVSQGENMAKNIQYF,TGCGCCAGCAGCCAAGTCTCCCAGGGGGAGAATATGGCCAAAAACATTCAGTACTTC
NA,TRBV3-1/TRBV3-2,NA,TRBJ1-5,CASSQDTGGSNQPQHF,TGTGCCAGCAGCCAAGATACTGGAGGGAGCAATCAGCCCCAGCATTTT
NA,TRBV30,NA,TRBJ2-3,CAWSVQVSATDTQYF,TGTGCCTGGAGTGTACAAGTCAGCGCCACAGATACGCAGTATTTT
NA,TRBV7-9,NA,TRBJ2-6,CASSLTGGANVLTF,TGTGCCAGCAGCTTAACAGGGGGGGCCAACGTCCTGACTTTC
NA,TRBV7-9,NA,TRBJ2-7,CASSLGSGQFTYEQYF,TGTGCCAGCAGCTTAGGTTCTGGACAGTTTACCTACGAGCAGTACTTC
NA,TRBV5-6,TRBD1,TRBJ2-1,CASSGMTGASYNEQFF,TGTGCCAGCAGCGGAATGACAGGGGCCTCCTACAATGAGCAGTTCTTC
NA,TRBV3-1/TRBV3-2,NA,TRBJ1-2,CASSQGTGGYTF,TGTGCCAGCAGCCAAGGAACAGGGGGCTACACCTTC
once,TRBV3-1/TRBV3-2,TRBD1,TRBJ2-7,CASSRRQGEQYF,TGTGCCAGCAGCCGTCGACAGGGCGAGCAGTACTTC
NA,TRBV5-1,NA,TRBJ2-1,CASSLGESTPYNEQFF,TGCGCCAGCAGCTTGGGGGAGAGTACCCCCTACAATGAGCAGTTCTTC
NA,TRBV25-1,TRBD1,TRBJ1-1,CASSGPGQGEVEAFF,TGTGCCAGCAGTGGCCCCGGACAGGGAGAGGTTGAAGCTTTCTTT
NA,TRBV5-1,TRBD2,TRBJ2-6,CASSLVGSGGSGANVLTF,TGCGCCAGCAGCTTGGTAGGCTCGGGGGGCTCTGGGGCCAACGTCCTGACTTTC
NA,TRBV6-5,NA,TRBJ1-1,CASSYPSHGQGSEAFF,TGTGCCAGCAGTTACCCCTCCCATGGCCAGGGGTCTGAAGCTTTCTTT
NA,TRBV19,NA,TRBJ2-3,CASSIRQASTDTQYF,TGTGCCAGTAGTATAAGACAGGCCAGCACAGATACGCAGTATTTT
NA,TRBV10-1,TRBD1,TRBJ2-7,CASSDWRGPRQGAKEQYF,TGCGCCAGCAGTGATTGGCGAGGACCCCGACAGGGGGCGAAGGAGCAGTACTTC
NA,TRBV7-7,NA,TRBJ2-2,CASSLVSSGELFF,TGTGCCAGCAGCTTAGTTTCATCCGGGGAGCTGTTTTTT
NA,TRBV6-2/TRBV6-3,NA,TRBJ1-5,CASSQGPSNQPQHF,TGTGCCAGCAGTCAGGGCCCTAGCAATCAGCCCCAGCATTTT
NA,TRBV6-4,TRBD1,TRBJ1-2,CASSEWGTANYGYTF,TGTGCCAGCAGTGAATGGGGGACAGCTAACTATGGCTACACCTTC
NA,TRBV2,NA,TRBJ1-1,CASSLTENTEAFF,TGTGCCAGCAGCCTCACAGAGAACACTGAAGCTTTCTTT
NA,TRBV10-3,NA,TRBJ2-6,CAISDGTGRSGANVLTF,TGTGCCATCAGTGATGGGACGGGGAGGTCTGGGGCCAACGTCCTGACTTTC
NA,TRBV10-2,NA,TRBJ2-5,CASSPGLFQETQYF,TGCGCCAGCAGTCCGGGACTCTTCCAAGAGACCCAGTACTTC
NA,TRBV5-5,NA,TRBJ1-1,CASSPLGTGGRRAF,TGTGCCAGCAGCCCTCTCGGGACGGGGGGGAGGCGGGCCTTT
NA,TRBV6-6,NA,TRBJ1-5,CASRAQEQPQHF,TGTGCCAGCAGGGCACAGGAGCAGCCCCAGCATTTT
NA,TRBV7-2,TRBD1,TRBJ1-2,CASSFRQGGYGYTF,TGTGCCAGCAGCTTTCGACAGGGTGGATATGGCTACACCTTC
NA,TRBV4-3,NA,TRBJ2-5,CASSQLGGPLGETQYF,TGCGCCAGCAGCCAGCTGGGGGGGCCCCTCGGGGAGACCCAGTACTTC
NA,TRBV18,TRBD1,TRBJ2-5,CASSPTGQGAGETQYF,TGTGCCAGCTCACCGACGGGACAGGGGGCAGGAGAGACCCAGTACTTC
NA,TRBV9,NA,TRBJ2-3,CASSLAVSTDTQYF,TGTGCCAGCAGCTTAGCGGTGAGCACAGATACGCAGTATTTT
NA,TRBV9,NA,TRBJ2-3,CASSDLSGPDTQYF,TGTGCCAGCAGCGACCTATCAGGGCCAGATACGCAGTATTTT
NA,TRBV7-7,TRBD1,TRBJ2-1,CASSLADRDEQFF,TGTGCTAGCAGCTTAGCTGACAGGGATGAGCAGTTCTTC
NA,TRBV18,NA,TRBJ2-3,CASSRGGALGADTQYF,TGTGCCAGCTCACGCGGCGGAGCCCTAGGGGCAGATACGCAGTATTTT
NA,TRBV9,NA,TRBJ2-5,CASSGTGGYQETQYF,TGTGCCAGCAGCGGGACTGGGGGGTACCAAGAGACCCAGTACTTC
NA,TRBV2,NA,TRBJ2-1,CASSVVLGPYNEQFF,TGTGCCAGCAGTGTAGTCCTGGGGCCCTACAATGAGCAGTTCTTC
few,TRBV19,TRBD1,TRBJ1-2,CASSGQNYGYTF,TGTGCCAGTTCGGGACAGAACTATGGCTACACCTTC
NA,TRBV19,TRBD1,TRBJ2-5,CASSITGVRTGGRETQYF,TGTGCCAGTAGTATAACCGGTGTTCGGACAGGGGGCAGGGAGACCCAGTACTTC
once,TRBV12-3/TRBV12-4,NA,TRBJ2-5,CASGRDSQETQYF,TGTGCCAGCGGGCGGGACAGCCAAGAGACCCAGTACTTC
NA,TRBV6-5,TRBD1,TRBJ2-7,CASTHRGLDEQYF,TGTGCCAGCACCCACAGGGGTTTGGACGAGCAGTACTTC
NA,TRBV2,NA,TRBJ2-7,CASSGGQDKQYF,TGTGCCAGCAGTGGGGGGCAGGATAAGCAGTACTTC
NA,TRBV20-1,TRBD1,TRBJ2-1,CSASWDRGSDEQFF,TGCAGTGCTAGTTGGGACAGGGGTTCAGATGAGCAGTTCTTC
NA,TRBV19,NA,TRBJ2-7,CASSFRLGGIYEQYF,TGTGCCAGTAGTTTCCGATTGGGGGGTATCTACGAGCAGTACTTC
NA,TRBV4-2,TRBD2,TRBJ2-1,CASSQEGLAGGPGEQFF,TGTGCCAGCAGCCAAGAGGGACTAGCGGGGGGGCCGGGTGAGCAGTTCTTC
few,TRBV29-1,NA,TRBJ1-1,CSAIGAQTNTEAFF,TGCAGCGCCATAGGGGCGCAGACGAACACTGAAGCTTTCTTT
NA,TRBV7-8,NA,TRBJ1-1,CASSLGANTEAFF,TGTGCCAGCAGCTTAGGAGCAAACACTGAAGCTTTCTTT
NA,TRBV29-1,TRBD2,TRBJ2-1,CSAIAGGGDEQFF,TGCAGCGCCATAGCGGGAGGAGGCGATGAGCAGTTCTTC
NA,TRBV7-8,TRBD1,TRBJ1-4,CASSLLGTGGEKLFF,TGTGCCAGCAGCTTGCTCGGGACAGGCGGTGAAAAACTGTTTTTT
NA,TRBV15,NA,TRBJ1-6,CATSRDLEGWNSPLHF,TGTGCCACCAGCAGAGATCTGGAGGGCTGGAATTCACCCCTCCACTTT
NA,TRBV3-1/TRBV3-2,TRBD1,TRBJ2-5,CASSQDRDRGREETQYF,TGTGCCAGCAGCCAAGACCGGGACAGGGGGCGAGAAGAGACCCAGTACTTC
NA,TRBV7-2,NA,TRBJ1-2,CASSLDGDGYTF,TGTGCCAGCAGCTTAGACGGGGATGGCTACACCTTC
NA,TRBV30,TRBD1,TRBJ1-2,CACPRYGQGQGYTF,TGTGCCTGTCCTAGATATGGACAGGGACAGGGCTACACCTTC
NA,TRBV5-1,NA,TRBJ2-1,CASSSVADYNEQFF,TGCGCCAGCAGCTCGGTAGCGGATTACAATGAGCAGTTCTTC
NA,TRBV6-5,NA,TRBJ2-5,CASSAGQWETQYF,TGTGCCAGCAGCGCAGGGCAATGGGAGACCCAGTACTTC
NA,TRBV19,TRBD1,TRBJ2-5,CASSRTGTGMRETQYF,TGTGCCAGTAGTCGAACCGGGACAGGGATGCGAGAGACCCAGTACTTC
NA,TRBV2,TRBD1,TRBJ1-1,CASSGQGSTEAFF,TGTGCCAGCAGCGGACAGGGGTCCACTGAAGCTTTCTTT
NA,TRBV6-5,NA,TRBJ1-1,CASRVGGLTEAFF,TGTGCCAGCAGGGTGGGGGGGCTAACTGAAGCTTTCTTT
NA,TRBV5-6,NA,TRBJ1-3,CASSLAGVYTIYF,TGTGCCAGCAGCTTGGCGGGGGTGTACACCATATATTTT
NA,TRBV11-2,NA,TRBJ2-3,CASSLATGDTDTQYF,TGTGCCAGCAGCTTAGCCACGGGGGACACAGATACGCAGTATTTT
NA,TRBV2,TRBD1,TRBJ1-1,CASAGQGASVNTEAFF,TGTGCCAGCGCGGGACAGGGGGCGTCCGTGAACACTGAAGCTTTCTTT
once,TRBV6-5,NA,TRBJ2-7,CASRGAYEQYF,TGTGCCAGCAGGGGCGCCTACGAGCAGTACTTC
NA,TRBV5-1,NA,TRBJ2-3,CASPSTDTQYF,TGCGCCAGTCCGAGCACAGATACGCAGTATTTT